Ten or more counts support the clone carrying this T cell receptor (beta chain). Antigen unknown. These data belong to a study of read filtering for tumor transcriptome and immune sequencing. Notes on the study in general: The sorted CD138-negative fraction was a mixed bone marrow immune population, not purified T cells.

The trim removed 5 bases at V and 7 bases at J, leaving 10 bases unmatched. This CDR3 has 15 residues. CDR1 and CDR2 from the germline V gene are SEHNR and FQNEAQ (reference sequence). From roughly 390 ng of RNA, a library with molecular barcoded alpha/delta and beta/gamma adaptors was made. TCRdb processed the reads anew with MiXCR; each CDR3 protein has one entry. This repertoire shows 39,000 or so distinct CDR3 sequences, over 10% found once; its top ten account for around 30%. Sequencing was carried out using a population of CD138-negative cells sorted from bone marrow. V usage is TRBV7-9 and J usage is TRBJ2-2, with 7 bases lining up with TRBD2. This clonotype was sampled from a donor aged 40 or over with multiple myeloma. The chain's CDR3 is CASSPWRELNGELFF. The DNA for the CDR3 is TGTGCCAGCAGCCCCTGGCGGGAGCTGAACGGGGAGCTGTTTTTT.